Listed here are 28 T cell receptor beta chains from one sample, sequenced in a study of PD-1 blockade in classical Hodgkin lymphoma. The assay was immunoSEQ multiplex PCR, and TCRdb's table has in-frame clones only and misses some. The sample includes 9,500 to 10,000 clones, 74% of them seen just once. Time point reported: cycle 4 day 1 (C4D1), after six to seven weeks of nivolumab. Every patient had relapsed following autologous stem cell transplantation, and cohorts differed in brentuximab vedotin exposure. From thawed PBMCs, CD8+ T cells were isolated by magnetic negative selection. The input for sequencing was CD8+ T cells from blood, taken before the fourth cycle of nivolumab. The receptors stem from a human donor with classical Hodgkin lymphoma.

The rearrangement joins TRBV27 to TRBJ2-7; D is ambiguous. This CDR3 has 15 residues. Germline loops: CDR1 MNHEY, CDR2 SMNVEV (reference sequence). V shed 2 bases and J shed 1 base, with 12 bases lying between them. CDR3 amino acids: CASSLGPGGSYEQYF. CDR3 DNA sequence: TGTGCCAGCAGTTTAGGCCCCGGCGGATCCTACGAGCAGTACTTC.

This sequence joins TRBV6-5 and TRBJ2-7, with 8 bases fitting TRBD2. This CDR3 is built from 14 residues. The germline V gene encodes CDR1 MNHEY and CDR2 SVGAGI. Trimming took 2 bases from V and 3 from J; bases not matched to a gene: 3. CDR3 amino acids: CASSYQSGSYEQYF. The CDR3 nucleotides are TGTGCCAGCAGTTACCAGAGCGGGAGCTACGAGCAGTACTTC.

The chain has TRBV5-4 and TRBJ1-6; 8 bases align to TRBD1. The germline V gene has CDR1 SGHNT and CDR2 YYREEE (reference sequence). The CDR3 spans 14 residues. The V and J ends lost 0 bases and 14 bases, in that order; junction bases with no gene match: 7. CDR3 sequence: CASSLGTGTFSLHF. CDR3 DNA: TGTGCCAGCAGCTTGGGGACAGGGACGTTTTCCCTCCACTTT.

The rearrangement joins TRBV9 to TRBJ2-2; D is unclear. The CDR3 is 13 amino acids. Trimming left V 4 bases short and J 3 bases short, with 7 bases between. Germline V gene lookup returns CDR1 SGDLS and CDR2 YYNGEE. CDR3 nucleotide sequence: TGTGCCAGCAGCCTGTGGGACACCGGGGAGCTGTTTTTT. The encoded protein is CASSLWDTGELFF.

V usage is TRBV9 and J usage is TRBJ2-3, with 7 nucleotides matching TRBD2. V gave up 4 bases and J gave up 3 bases; unmatched junction bases: 11. From germline, CDR1 is SGDLS and CDR2 YYNGEE. The CDR3 totals 16 residues. The CDR3 loop is CASSPPLARRTDTQYF. The CDR3, as DNA: TGTGCCAGCAGCCCACCACTAGCGAGGAGAACAGATACGCAGTATTTT.

The chain has TRBV7-8 and TRBJ1-6, with 12 positions matching TRBD1. CDR3 length: 17 residues. V shed 1 base and J 7 bases; nucleotides not matched to a gene: 5. Germline assignment: CDR1 SGHVS and CDR2 FQNEAQ. CDR3 sequence: CASSLVGTGGVNSPLHF. In nucleotides, the CDR3 is TGTGCCAGCAGCTTAGTTGGGACAGGGGGCGTCAATTCACCCCTCCACTTT. The full variable domain, in which reference TRBV7-8 and TRBJ1-6 provide the parts outside the CDR3, is GAGVSQSPRYKVAKRGQDVALRCDPISGHVSLFWYQQALGQGPEFLTYFQNEAQLDKSGLPSDRFFAERPEGSVSTLKIQRTQQEDSAVYLCASSLVGTGGVNSPLHFGNGTRLTVT.

The chain joins TRBV11-2 to TRBJ1-1; maybe TRBD1 (6 bases). The CDR3 runs to 18 residues. Per germline, CDR1 SGHAT and CDR2 FQNNGV. V was cut by 5 bases and J by 7 bases, with 29 bases left in between. CDR3 loop: CASSPQVRYRAIISEAFF. CDR3 nucleotides: TGTGCCAGCAGCCCTCAAGTACGGTACAGGGCTATCATCAGTGAAGCTTTCTTT.

CDR3 region: CASTSGTGGDEQYF. CDR3 bases: TGTGCCAGCACCTCCGGGACAGGGGGCGACGAGCAGTACTTC. The chain employs TRBV6-5 and TRBJ2-7; 12 bases are shared with TRBD1. This CDR3 is 14 amino acids long. V was clipped by 7 bases and J by 5 bases; unmatched bases: 6. Looked up from germline, CDR1 is MNHEY and CDR2 is SVGAGI.

The rearrangement links TRBV28 to TRBJ1-2; D gene unclear. Germline V gives CDR1 MDHEN, CDR2 SYDVKM. CDR3 size: 14 residues. Trimming pared 2 bases from V and 0 bases from J, leaving 7 bases between. The CDR3 is CASSLGTTNYGYTF. The CDR3 nucleotides read TGTGCCAGCAGTTTAGGCACGACTAACTATGGCTACACCTTC.

The CDR3 protein is CASSYSFSGSYEQYF. The CDR3 coding sequence is TGTGCCAGCAGTTACTCGTTTAGCGGGAGCTACGAGCAGTACTTC. J is TRBJ2-7 and V is TRBV6-5; the match to TRBD2 covers 9 bases. V gave up 0 bases and J gave up 3 bases; unmatched junction bases: 3. CDR3 length: 15 residues. The V gene's germline CDR1 is MNHEY and CDR2 SVGAGI.

The chain recombines TRBV11-2 with TRBJ2-5; D tentatively fits TRBD1 or TRBD2 (6 bases each). This CDR3 has 12 residues. Germline CDR1 and CDR2: SGHAT and FQNNGV. Deletions cut 5 bases from V and 4 bases from J, with 8 bases between. The CDR3 sequence is CASSGGRETQYF. CDR3 sequence (DNA): TGTGCCAGCAGCGGGGGGCGAGAGACCCAGTACTTC.

The rearrangement joins TRBV2 to TRBJ1-1, with D possibly TRBD1 on 6 matching bases. V was shortened by 6 bases and J by 5 bases, with 25 bases between the two germline ends. This CDR3 contains 17 residues. Looked up from germline, CDR1 is SNHLY and CDR2 is FYNNEI. The CDR3 loop reads CASRPSRATWGRTEAFF. CDR3 in DNA: TGTGCCAGCAGACCATCGAGGGCGACATGGGGGCGGACTGAAGCTTTCTTT.

The gene calls are TRBV10-3 and TRBJ1-4, with D unresolved. In germline, CDR1 is ENHRY, CDR2 SYGVKD. V lost 2 bases to trimming and J lost 3 bases, with 4 bases between them. This CDR3 is built from 13 residues. The CDR3 DNA follows: TGTGCCATCAGTGAGGGACCTAATGAAAAACTGTTTTTT. Translating gives CAISEGPNEKLFF.

This chain connects TRBV5-1 to TRBJ2-3, with D possibly matching TRBD2 (6 bases). This CDR3 region has 14 residues. Trimming stripped 2 bases from V and 0 bases from J, with 7 bases between. CDR1 and CDR2 from the germline V gene are SGHRS and YFSETQ. The DNA for the CDR3 is TGCGCCAGCAGCTTAAGCGGGAGCACAGATACGCAGTATTTT. Its translation is CASSLSGSTDTQYF.

V and J are TRBV28 and TRBJ1-1; no firm D call. The V end lost 6 bases, the J end lost 0 bases, and 11 bases lay between the germline ends. CDR1 is MDHEN, CDR2 SYDVKM, per germline. This CDR3 has 14 amino acids. The CDR3 spells CASRVGAVNTEAFF. CDR3 bases: TGTGCCAGCAGGGTGGGCGCAGTGAACACTGAAGCTTTCTTT.

V is TRBV11-2 and J is TRBJ1-1; no clear D. Trimming stripped 8 bases from V and 5 bases from J, with 18 bases between. The germline gives CDR1 SGHAT, CDR2 FQNNGV. The CDR3 sequence is 14 residues long. The DNA of the CDR3 is TGTGCCAGCGGTATCCTAGGAGGGATGACTGAAGCTTTCTTT. Translation gives CASGILGGMTEAFF.

The chain couples TRBV7-8 to TRBJ1-5; 8 bases are a match to TRBD1. J was trimmed by 14 bases and V by 0 bases; bases with no gene match: 6. The V gene's germline CDR1 is SGHVS and CDR2 FQNEAQ. The CDR3 loop spans 13 amino acids. The CDR3 protein is CASSLALTGDKHF. CDR3 DNA: TGTGCCAGCAGCTTAGCACTGACAGGGGACAAGCATTTT.

This chain's CDR3 is CASSQGRTYEQYF. CDR3 DNA sequence: TGTGCCAGCAGTCAGGGACGTACCTACGAGCAGTACTTC. V is TRBV7-6 and J is TRBJ2-7; the D gene could be TRBD1 or TRBD2 (5 bases each). V lost 6 bases and J 2 bases, leaving 11 bases between the germline ends. This CDR3 spans 13 amino acids. CDR1 SGHVS and CDR2 FNYEAQ come from the germline V gene. Looking up the rest from reference TRBV7-6 and TRBJ2-7 gives the full variable domain: GAGVSQSPRYKVTKRGQDVALRCDPISGHVSLYWYRQALGQGPEFLTYFNYEAQQDKSGLPNDRFSAERPEGSISTLTIQRTEQRDSAMYRCASSQGRTYEQYFGPGTRLTVT.

The gene calls are TRBV6-5 and TRBJ1-1; D gene ambiguous. Germline lookup yields CDR1 MNHEY and CDR2 SVGAGI. The V and J ends lost 2 bases and 4 bases respectively, with 8 bases between them. The CDR3 covers 13 residues. The CDR3 here is CASSYDTGTEAFF. The CDR3 nucleotides are TGTGCCAGCAGTTACGACACGGGCACTGAAGCTTTCTTT.

The CDR3: CASSLLGTSGNEQFF. CDR3 DNA: TGCGCCAGCAGCCTCCTAGGGACTAGCGGCAATGAGCAGTTCTTC. The V gene is TRBV4-1, the J gene TRBJ2-1; 11 bases are a match to TRBD2. Germline CDR1 and CDR2: MGHRA and YSYEKL. The V and J ends lost 4 bases and 6 bases, in that order; junction bases with no gene match: 5. There are 15 residues in the CDR3.

The rearrangement links TRBV2 to TRBJ2-2, with 7 bases aligning to TRBD2. V was pared by 6 bases and J by 5 bases, with 9 bases of the junction left unmatched. CDR3 size: 15 residues. The germline gives CDR1 SNHLY, CDR2 FYNNEI. CDR3 in DNA: TGTGCCAGCAGGTCTCCAGCGGGAAGGACCGGGGAGCTGTTTTTT. Translating it yields CASRSPAGRTGELFF.

This clone was found once. The V and J genes are TRBV28 and TRBJ2-1, with D perhaps TRBD2 (5 bases). Trimming took off 2 bases at V and 3 bases at J, with 23 bases between the two ends. This CDR3 has 19 residues. The germline CDR1 and CDR2 sequences are MDHEN and SYDVKM. The CDR3 sequence: CASSLSGLKEAPIYNEQFF. CDR3 nucleotide sequence: TGTGCCAGCAGTTTAAGTGGGCTAAAGGAGGCCCCTATCTACAATGAGCAGTTCTTC.

V usage is TRBV7-9 and J usage is TRBJ2-7, with D unclear. Between the trimmed V and J ends, which lost 1 base and 4 bases, there was a span of 8 bases. The CDR3 loop spans 13 amino acids. The germline V gene has CDR1 SEHNR and CDR2 FQNEAQ (reference sequence). The CDR3 spells CASSLGPLYEQYF. DNA for the CDR3: TGTGCCAGCAGCTTAGGGCCCCTATACGAGCAGTACTTC.

The chain recombines TRBV12-5 with TRBJ2-3; D is uncertain. The CDR3 is made up of 14 amino acids. CDR1 LGHNT and CDR2 FRNRAP come from the germline V gene. Trimming took 1 base from V and 6 from J, leaving 11 bases between them. The CDR3 nucleotides read TGTGCTAGTGGTTTGGGGAGCCCGATGGATACGCAGTATTTT. Translated, it gives CASGLGSPMDTQYF.

This chain uses TRBV7-9 with TRBJ2-5; 13 positions agree with TRBD2. Germline V gene lookup returns CDR1 SEHNR and CDR2 FQNEAQ (reference sequence). The CDR3 runs 18 residues. The trim removed 3 bases at V and 0 bases at J, leaving 7 bases unmatched. This CDR3 reads CASSLGLAGPQYQETQYF. The CDR3 nucleotides read TGTGCCAGCAGCTTGGGACTAGCGGGACCGCAGTACCAAGAGACCCAGTACTTC.

The chain couples TRBV6-5 to TRBJ1-1, with a tentative D call TRBD1 (6 bases). The germline V gene has CDR1 MNHEY and CDR2 SVGAGI. The CDR3 has 14 residues. V was shortened by 2 bases and J by 1 base, with 8 bases between the two germline ends. In DNA form, the CDR3 reads TGTGCCAGCAGTTACGGGACATCGAACACTGAAGCTTTCTTT. Translating it yields CASSYGTSNTEAFF.

The chain carries TRBV7-9 and TRBJ1-2; 9 bases line up with TRBD1. Germline CDR1 reads SEHNR; CDR2 reads FQNEAQ (reference sequence). V dropped 6 bases and J dropped 4; count of bases not matched to a gene: 12. This CDR3 is built from 16 residues. The CDR3 loop is CASRPPRTGEGYGYTF. CDR3 nucleotides: TGTGCCAGCAGACCTCCCCGGACAGGGGAGGGCTATGGCTACACCTTC.

The rearrangement joins TRBV10-3 to TRBJ1-1; tentative D call: TRBD1 (5 bases). The CDR3 has 14 amino acids. CDR1 is ENHRY, CDR2 SYGVKD, per germline. Trimming removed 8 bases from V and 5 bases from J, with 18 bases in between. CDR3 amino acids: CAIRTLGDRTEAFF. The CDR3 region has the DNA TGTGCCATCCGGACACTAGGGGATCGGACTGAAGCTTTCTTT.